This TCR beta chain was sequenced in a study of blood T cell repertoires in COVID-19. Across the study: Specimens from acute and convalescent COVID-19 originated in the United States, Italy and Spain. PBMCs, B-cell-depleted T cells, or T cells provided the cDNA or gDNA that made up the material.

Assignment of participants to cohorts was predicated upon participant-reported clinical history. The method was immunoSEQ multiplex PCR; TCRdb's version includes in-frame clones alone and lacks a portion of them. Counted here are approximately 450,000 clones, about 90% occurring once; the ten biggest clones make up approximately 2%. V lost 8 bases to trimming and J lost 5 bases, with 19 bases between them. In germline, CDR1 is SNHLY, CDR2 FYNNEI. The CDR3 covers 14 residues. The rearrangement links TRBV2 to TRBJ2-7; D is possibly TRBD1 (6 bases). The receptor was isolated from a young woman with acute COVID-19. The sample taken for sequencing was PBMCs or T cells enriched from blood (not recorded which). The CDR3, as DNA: TGTGCCAGCCGACAAAGTAACAGGGTGGACGAGCAGTACTTC. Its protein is CASRQSNRVDEQYF.